This TCR beta chain appears in the sequencing data of a study of blood T cell repertoires in COVID-19. Study details: From the United States, Italy and Spain came samples of acute and convalescent COVID-19. Nucleic acid was either cDNA or gDNA, and it came from T cells, B-cell-depleted T cells, or PBMCs.

Patients at the Seattle site were enrolled during active infection and followed longitudinally. Authors' data handling: Reference gene primer amplification yielded estimated nucleated cell counts. Assay used: immunoSEQ multiplex PCR; TCRdb lists only in-frame clones, some missing. D and trimming were read from the DNA, whereas the V and J calls and clone size are those reported in that table. The sample records some 130,000 clones, roughly nine tenths being singletons. Looked up from germline, CDR1 is MDHEN and CDR2 is SYDVKM. With V trimmed by 4 bases and J by 4 bases, 11 bases remained unmatched. The CDR3 length is 16 residues.

Sequenced material: peripheral blood. The TCR comes from a woman in her sixties or seventies with COVID-19, enrolled during active disease. The chain links TRBV28 to TRBJ2-7, with TRBD1 identical over 9 bases. DNA of the CDR3: TGTGCCAGCAGTTCCTCAACCGGGACAGGGATGTACGAGCAGTACTTC. It yields the protein CASSSSTGTGMYEQYF. The full variable domain, completed using reference TRBV28 and TRBJ2-7, is DVKVTQSSRYLVKRTGEKVFLECVQDMDHENMFWYRQDPGLGLRLIYFSYDVKMKEKGDIPEGYSVSREKKERFSLILESASTNQTSMYLCASSSSTGTGMYEQYFGPGTRLTVT.